The T cell receptor (beta chain) under discussion was sequenced for a study of blood T cell repertoires in COVID-19. Study-level information: Sources were T cells, B-cell-depleted T cells, or PBMCs; the material itself was cDNA or gDNA.

Methods used by the authors: Amplification of reference gene primers provided the estimated nucleated cell counts. The assay was immunoSEQ multiplex PCR, and TCRdb's table has in-frame clones only and misses some. V and J calls and clone size are those listed in that table; D and trimming were worked out from the DNA. The data contain about 170,000 clones, approximately 86% of them singletons. V was clipped by 3 bases and J by 6 bases; unmatched bases: 9. The CDR3 runs 16 residues. Germline lookup yields CDR1 SGHTA and CDR2 FQGTGA. Sequenced input: peripheral blood. The receptor comes from a woman older than 75 with COVID-19, enrolled during active disease. The V and J genes are TRBV7-3 and TRBJ2-1, with 9 positions matching TRBD2. The chain's CDR3 is CASSLMGLAGVNEQFF. The CDR3 nucleotides are TGTGCCAGCAGCTTGATGGGACTAGCAGGAGTCAATGAGCAGTTCTTC.